These 14 T cell receptor beta chains were sequenced from one sample in a study of T cells in women clearing cervical HPV infection. Assay: immunoSEQ multiplex PCR; the TCRdb copy retains only in-frame clones and omits some. This sample's table has some 31,000 clones. Input material: blood buffy coat. The receptor source for this set is a woman between 18 and 75 years old with a cervical HPV16 infection that either progressed to CIN3+ or cleared (not recorded which).

On this clone itself: Read sequence stops 3 residues before the CDR3 end, and the germline J gene provides the missing end. The chain couples TRBV5-1 to TRBJ2-1; D perhaps matches TRBD1 (6 bases). Looked up from germline, CDR1 is SGHRS and CDR2 is YFSETQ. V dropped 4 bases and J dropped 8 bases, with 16 bases sitting between them. The CDR3 runs to 14 residues. The sequenced part of the CDR3 DNA is TGCGCCAGCAGCCCTGTTGGGGGCAGGGATGAG. Translating it yields CASSPVGGRDE. Given in full, the CDR3 is CASSPVGGRDEQFF.

As for this clone: The read falls 3 residues short of the CDR3 end, and the missing part is taken from the germline J gene. The chain has TRBV6-4 and TRBJ2-7; 10 positions match TRBD2. The germline CDR1 and CDR2 sequences are MRHNA and SNTAGT. This CDR3 is built from 13 residues. Trimming took 10 bases from V and 5 from J; bases not matched to a gene: 8. CDR3 in amino acids: CANQREGPHEQYF. The CDR3 bases that were read are TGTGCCAACCAGCGGGAGGGCCCCCACGAG.

Note on this clone: The read gets to within 3 residues of the CDR3 end, and the germline J gene fills in the rest. The chain joins TRBV20-1 to TRBJ2-3; 10 bases map to TRBD1. CDR1 and CDR2 (germline): DFQATT, SNEGSKA (reference sequence). This CDR3 spans 15 amino acids. V lost 5 bases, J lost 2 bases, and 7 bases stayed unmatched. The CDR3 DNA, read in part, is TGCAGTGCTTCCCCGGGACAGGGGTTCACAGATACG. This codes for CSASPGQGFTDT. The complete CDR3 sequence is CSASPGQGFTDTQYF.

With regard to this clone: The read gets to within 3 residues of the CDR3 end, and the germline J gene fills in the rest. The J gene is TRBJ2-1, the V gene TRBV5-6, with TRBD2 matching over 10 bases. Germline trimming cut 1 base from V and 3 bases from J; bases unmatched to any gene: 1. CDR1 SGHDT and CDR2 YYEEEE come from the germline V gene. The CDR3 contains 15 residues. The CDR3 sequence is CASSLSSGGYNEQFF. CDR3 DNA (partial): TGTGCCAGCAGCTTGTCTAGCGGGGGCTACAATGAG.

Regarding this clone: The read terminates 3 residues before the CDR3 end, so the remaining end is supplied by the germline J gene. The chain couples TRBV7-3 to TRBJ1-5, with D possibly being TRBD1 (6 bases). This CDR3 has 20 residues. The ends were cut back, 0 bases at V and 1 base at J, with 22 bases in the middle. Per germline, CDR1 SGHTA and CDR2 FQGTGA. The CDR3 protein is CASSLTVGSRGSGSNQPQHF. The sequenced CDR3 bases are TGTGCCAGCAGCTTAACTGTTGGGTCCAGGGGCTCCGGGAGCAATCAGCCC.

A word on this clone: The CDR3 goes on 3 residues after the read ends, and that part is filled in from the germline J gene. The chain carries TRBV5-1 and TRBJ1-4; 9 bases line up with TRBD1. CDR1 is SGHRS and CDR2 is YFSETQ in the germline V gene. The CDR3 runs to 16 residues. The junction had 8 bases not matched to a gene; V was cut back by 4 bases and J by 4 bases. Incomplete CDR3 DNA: TGCGCCAGCAGCCAATTTCCGGGACAGGGTAATGAAAAA. Amino acids: CASSQFPGQGNEK. The full CDR3 protein is CASSQFPGQGNEKLFF.

On this clone: The CDR3 end lies 3 residues beyond the end of the read and is filled in from the germline J gene. This chain connects TRBV5-1 to TRBJ1-2; a weak D match, TRBD1 (6 bases). From germline, CDR1 is SGHRS and CDR2 YFSETQ. V was clipped by 0 bases and J by 3 bases, with 6 bases between them. The CDR3 extends over 13 amino acids. CDR3 in amino acids: CASSLDRDYGYTF. CDR3 DNA (partial): TGCGCCAGCAGCTTGGACAGGGACTATGGC.

A word on this clone: The read gets to within 3 residues of the CDR3 end, and the germline J gene fills in the rest. This chain connects TRBV5-1 to TRBJ2-2, with D possibly TRBD1 on 6 matching bases. This CDR3 comprises 16 residues. Germline V CDR1 and CDR2: SGHRS, YFSETQ. The CDR3 region is CASSLALGANNEKLFF. The sequenced CDR3 bases are TGCGCCAGCAGCTTGGCCTTGGGGGCGAATAATGAAAAG.

Comment on this clone: The CDR3 extends 3 residues past the end of the read, so its final part is completed from the germline J gene. The chain uses TRBV30 and TRBJ1-2; no clear D gene. Trimming stripped 4 bases from V and 3 bases from J, with 3 bases between. There are 10 residues in the CDR3. The germline V gene encodes CDR1 GTSNPN and CDR2 SVGIG (reference sequence). The CDR3 DNA, read in part, is TGTGCCTGGAAGGACTATGGC. Translation: CAWKDYG. The CDR3, in full, reads CAWKDYGYTF.

A word on this clone: The CDR3 extends 3 residues past the end of the read, so its final part is completed from the germline J gene. The chain joins TRBV5-1 to TRBJ1-2, with D uncertain. The CDR3 sequence is 14 residues long. Germline assignment: CDR1 SGHRS and CDR2 YFSETQ. V lost 0 bases to trimming and J lost 4 bases, with 10 bases between them. The CDR3 sequence is CASSLEGSSYGYTF. The DNA read from the CDR3 is TGCGCCAGCAGCTTGGAGGGCTCCTCCTATGGC.

To note about this clone: The missing CDR3 end, 3 residues past where the read stops, is filled in from the germline J gene. The V and J genes are TRBV19 and TRBJ2-1; no definite D call. V was pared by 5 bases and J by 7 bases, with 6 bases between. The CDR3 totals 11 residues. Germline assignment: CDR1 LNHDA and CDR2 SQIVND (reference sequence). This CDR3 is CASSYINEQFF. Partial CDR3 DNA: TGTGCCAGTAGTTATATAAATGAG.

For this clone: The read terminates 3 residues ahead of where the CDR3 ends, so the germline J gene completes it. This chain uses TRBV20-1 with TRBJ2-3; the match to TRBD2 covers 11 bases. The CDR3 is 16 residues long. Germline lookup yields CDR1 DFQATT and CDR2 SNEGSKA (reference sequence). Trimming cost V 0 bases and J 0 bases; bases outside gene matches: 2. CDR3 residues: CSARDLAGGSTDTQYF. Incomplete CDR3 DNA: TGCAGTGCTAGAGACCTAGCGGGGGGAAGCACAGATACG.

Worth noting for this clone: The read falls 3 residues short of the CDR3 end, and the missing part is taken from the germline J gene. The J gene is TRBJ1-4, the V gene TRBV5-1; TRBD1 matches at 9 bases. The CDR3 runs to 15 residues. Germline assignment: CDR1 SGHRS and CDR2 YFSETQ. The V gene end was trimmed by 4 bases and the J gene end by 5 bases; junction bases not matched to a gene: 6. This CDR3 reads CASSGRTGENEKLFF. CDR3 DNA, as far as it was read: TGCGCCAGCAGCGGGCGGACAGGGGAAAATGAAAAA. The full variable domain, completed using reference TRBV5-1 and TRBJ1-4, is KAGVTQTPRYLIKTRGQQVTLSCSPISGHRSVSWYQQTPGQGLQFLFEYFSETQRNKGNFPGRFSGRQFSNSRSEMNVSTLELGDSALYLCASSGRTGENEKLFFGSGTQLSVL.

Remarks on this clone: The CDR3 end is not reached by the read, which stops 3 residues before it; the germline J gene fills it in. The chain recombines TRBV7-2 with TRBJ1-4; 7 nucleotides match TRBD1. The CDR3 runs to 12 residues. Germline V gene lookup returns CDR1 SGHTA and CDR2 FQGNSA. V was pared by 5 bases and J by 7 bases, with 1 base of the junction left unmatched. The CDR3 protein is CASSRTGEKLFF. CDR3 bases read: TGTGCCAGCAGCCGGACAGGTGAAAAA.